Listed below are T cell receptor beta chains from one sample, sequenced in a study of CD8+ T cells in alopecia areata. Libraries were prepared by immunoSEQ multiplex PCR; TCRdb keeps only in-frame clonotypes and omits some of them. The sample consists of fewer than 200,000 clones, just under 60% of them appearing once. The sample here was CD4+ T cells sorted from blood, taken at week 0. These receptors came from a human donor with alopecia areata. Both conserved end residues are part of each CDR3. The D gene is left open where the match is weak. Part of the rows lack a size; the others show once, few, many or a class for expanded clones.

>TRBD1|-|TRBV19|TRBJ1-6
TGTGCGACCCGGGACAGACTGAATTCACCCCTCCACTTT
CATRDRLNSPLHF
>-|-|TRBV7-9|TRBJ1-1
TGTGCCAGCAGCCCGCATGGACAGAACACTGAAGCTTTCTTT
CASSPHGQNTEAFF
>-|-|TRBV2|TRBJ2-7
TGTGCCAGCAGGACCCAACCCGGGATTTCCTACGAGCAGTACTTC
CASRTQPGISYEQYF
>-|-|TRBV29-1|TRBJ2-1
TGCAGCGCCTCCCGGAGAGATGTCGGATCAAAGCAGTTCTTC
CSASRRDVGSKQFF
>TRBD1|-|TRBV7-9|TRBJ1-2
TGTGCCAGCAGCTTATGGGACAGTTCTCTTGGCTACACCTTC
CASSLWDSSLGYTF
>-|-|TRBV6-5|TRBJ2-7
TGTGCCAGCGTGAAGCGGAGTCCCTACGAGCAGTACTTC
CASVKRSPYEQYF
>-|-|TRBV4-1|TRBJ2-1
TGCGCCAGCAGCCAGCCCATGAACAATGAGCAGTTCTTC
CASSQPMNNEQFF
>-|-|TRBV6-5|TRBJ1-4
TGTGCCAGCGTGACGGGAGACACTAATGAAAAACTGTTTTTT
CASVTGDTNEKLFF
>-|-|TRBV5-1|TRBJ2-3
TGCGCCAGCAGCGTACCGACACCGGCAGATACGCAGTATTTT
CASSVPTPADTQYF
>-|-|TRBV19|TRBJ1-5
TGTGCATCTGGGCAGCCCCAGCATTTT
CASGQPQHF
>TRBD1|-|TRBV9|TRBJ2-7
TGTGCCAGCAGCGTAGGGGGACAGGCAGACCTCTCCTACGAGCAGTACTTC
CASSVGGQADLSYEQYF
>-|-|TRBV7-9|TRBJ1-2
TGTGCCAGCAGCGACGGGGGATCTAACTATGGCTACACCTTC
CASSDGGSNYGYTF
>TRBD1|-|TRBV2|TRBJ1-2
TGTGCCAGTAGACAGGGGGCGCGGGGCTACACCTTC
CASRQGARGYTF
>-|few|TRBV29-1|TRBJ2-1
TGCAGGTGGTACAGGAGCTCCTACAATGAGCAGTTCTTC
CRWYRSSYNEQFF
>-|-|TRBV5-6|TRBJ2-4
TGTGCCAGCAGCTTCCTCGGGGACGGAAACATTCAGTACTTC
CASSFLGDGNIQYF